The T cell receptor (beta chain) described here comes from a study of CD8 T cells in ankylosing spondylitis. This clonotype was seen a few times. As yet, its antigen is unknown. Quantitative 5'-RACE with molecular barcodes was used to make the TCR beta libraries. Via MiXCR, TCRdb re-called the 5' RACE reads, giving one row per CDR3 protein. The table lists around 490,000 distinct CDR3 sequences, roughly 5.3% of them singletons. Trimming took 3 bases from V and 8 from J; bases not matched to a gene: 9. The germline CDR1 and CDR2 sequences are ENHRY and SYGVKD. The CDR3 sequence is 15 residues long. General study results and limits: CD8+ disease-linked clones were present at relatively low frequencies in blood. Disease-linked clones reportedly showed significant enrichment in matched ankylosing spondylitis synovial fluid. Characteristic of ankylosing spondylitis blood, it appeared, was a TCR beta motif comprising about eight highly homologous variants.

Sequencing input: blood, either unsorted or a sorted T cell fraction (not recorded which). The rearrangement joins TRBV10-3 to TRBJ1-4, with TRBD1 identical over 7 bases. The TCR was taken from a male donor with ankylosing spondylitis. Written as DNA, the CDR3 is TGTGCCATCAGTGATATGGACAGGAGGGGGGAAAAACTGTTTTTT. Protein product: CAISDMDRRGEKLFF.